One sample yielded the 9 T cell receptor beta chains listed below, sequenced in a study of post-analysis software for immune sequencing data. The TCR beta cDNA libraries carried unique molecular identifiers. Each CDR3 protein is one row after TCRdb ran MiXCR on the PCR reads. The table shows 700,000 to 800,000 distinct CDR3 sequences, with around 27% occurring only once. These receptors have no identified antigens. Study-level results: Comparison of patients with controls showed 5 or 6 TRBV segments more frequent in patients, TRBV5-6, TRBV5-1 and TRBV20-1 among them.

Sequencing was carried out using blood. The receptors stem from a girl aged 5-17 years with multiple sclerosis.

This rearrangement joins TRBV18 to TRBJ2-3; D is ambiguous. Germline CDR1 is KGHSH and CDR2 is LQKENI. This CDR3 has 14 residues. The V end was cut by 3 bases, the J end by 0 bases, with 7 bases between. The CDR3 coding sequence is TGTGCCAGCTCACCGTTCGCGAGCACAGATACGCAGTATTTT. Translating it yields CASSPFASTDTQYF.

The V and J genes are TRBV7-9 and TRBJ2-1; 7 nucleotides align to TRBD2. V was pared by 5 bases and J by 2 bases, with 6 bases of the junction left unmatched. This CDR3 is 15 amino acids long. CDR1 and CDR2 from the germline V gene are SEHNR and FQNEAQ (reference sequence). CDR3 sequence: CASSPAGTTYNEQFF. CDR3 nucleotides: TGTGCCAGCAGCCCAGCGGGGACTACCTACAATGAGCAGTTCTTC.

The chain carries TRBV7-9 and TRBJ2-2; D not resolved. CDR1 is SEHNR, CDR2 FQNEAQ, per germline (reference sequence). Trimming removed 3 bases at V and 4 bases at J, with 6 bases between. The CDR3 has 13 amino acids. The CDR3 spells CASSFTSTGELFF. DNA for the CDR3: TGTGCCAGCAGCTTTACCAGCACCGGGGAGCTGTTTTTT.

The sample holds many counts of this clonotype. The V and J genes are TRBV20-1 and TRBJ2-5, with D perhaps TRBD2 (6 bases). V gave up 2 bases and J gave up 2 bases, with 9 bases separating them. This CDR3 comprises 13 residues. The V gene's germline CDR1 is DFQATT and CDR2 SNEGSKA (reference sequence). CDR3 protein: CSARRGIQETQYF. CDR3 nucleotides: TGCAGTGCTAGACGGGGGATACAAGAGACCCAGTACTTC.

This clonotype occurred a few times. The genes are TRBV20-1 and TRBJ2-5, with D possibly called TRBD1 or TRBD2 (5 bases each). The CDR3 has 16 amino acids. The V gene lost 0 bases and the J gene lost 0 bases, with 14 bases spanning the gap. The germline V gene encodes CDR1 DFQATT and CDR2 SNEGSKA (reference sequence). As DNA, the CDR3 is TGCAGTGCTAGAGATGTGGGGACCACATACCAAGAGACCCAGTACTTC. Its translation is CSARDVGTTYQETQYF.

The chain employs TRBV7-6 and TRBJ1-2; D possibly corresponds to TRBD1 (6 bases). The CDR3 loop spans 13 amino acids. The germline CDR1 and CDR2 sequences are SGHVS and FNYEAQ. V lost 5 bases and J lost 8, with 15 bases in between. DNA of the CDR3: TGTGCCAGCAGCCCAGGTGGGGGGCGGGGCTACACCTTC. Encoded protein: CASSPGGGRGYTF.

This clonotype was counted a few times. The chain employs TRBV12-3 or TRBV12-4 and TRBJ2-1; D possibly uses TRBD1 or TRBD2 (5 bases each). V shed 1 base and J shed 9 bases, with 16 bases lying between them. CDR3 length: 15 amino acids. The CDR3 DNA reads TGTGCCAGCAGTTTAGGACTCCCCCGGGGCGTTGAGCAGTTCTTC. This codes for CASSLGLPRGVEQFF.

The chain employs TRBV7-2 and TRBJ1-1; no firm D call. Trimming cost V 5 bases and J 11 bases, with 24 bases left between them. Looked up from germline, CDR1 is SGHTA and CDR2 is FQGNSA. The CDR3 length is 15 residues. CDR3: CASSQTTELSRWAFF. Here the CDR3 DNA reads TGTGCCAGCAGCCAGACAACCGAGCTTAGTAGGTGGGCTTTCTTT.

V usage is TRBV9 and J usage is TRBJ2-1; D might be TRBD1 (7 bases). Germline CDR1 reads SGDLS; CDR2 reads YYNGEE. The CDR3 is 20 residues long. The V gene lost 3 bases and the J gene lost 2 bases, with 27 bases spanning the gap. The CDR3 DNA reads TGTGCCAGCAGCGACACTTACAGGGGCGGGAAACTAGTACCCTACAATGAGCAGTTCTTC. This translates into CASSDTYRGGKLVPYNEQFF.